Listed here are 32 T cell receptor beta chains from one sample, sequenced in a study of T cell repertoires in cytomegalovirus infection (dated 2019 in TCRdb). The sample was run on an Illumina HiSeq 1500. TCRdb reprocessed the public reads (quality trimming at Q25 with fastp, clone calling with MiXCR) and kept in-frame beta chains. All rows with the same CDR3 protein become a single entry with the most common DNA and genes. The sample data list 200,000 to 300,000 distinct CDR3 sequences, and 9.1% of these were observed just once. The ten largest make up approximately 16% of the sample. The sample taken for sequencing was PBMCs. The receptors derive from a human donor in good health (CMV status not recorded). Some clones in this sample may be carry-over from other donors' samples.

The genes are TRBV28 and TRBJ2-5; D remains ambiguous. The germline V gene has CDR1 MDHEN and CDR2 SYDVKM. V was shortened by 1 base and J by 2 bases, with 8 bases between the two germline ends. The CDR3 is 14 amino acids. For the CDR3, the DNA is TGTGCCAGCAGTTTATTGACAAATCAAGAGACCCAGTACTTC. This sequence encodes CASSLLTNQETQYF.

This clonotype was detected ten times or more. The rearrangement joins TRBV6-5 to TRBJ2-7, with 9 nucleotides matching TRBD1. Germline values: CDR1 MNHEY, CDR2 SVGAGI. J lost 2 bases, V lost 1 base, and 6 bases had no gene match. This CDR3 is 16 amino acids long. For the CDR3, the DNA is TGTGCCAGCAGTTACTTATCGGGACAGGGTACCTACGAGCAGTACTTC. Amino acid sequence: CASSYLSGQGTYEQYF.

The CDR3 region has the DNA TGTGCCAGCAGTCGGGGGCAGCCCCAGCATTTT. Residues: CASSRGQPQHF. This chain connects TRBV12-3 or TRBV12-4 to TRBJ1-5, with a tentative D call TRBD1 (5 bases). The length of the CDR3 is 11 residues. The V and J ends lost 5 bases and 7 bases respectively, with 6 bases between them.

This clonotype was observed many times. This chain joins TRBV27 and TRBJ2-7; a weak D match, TRBD2 (7 bases). Germline loops: CDR1 MNHEY, CDR2 SMNVEV (reference sequence). This CDR3 is 14 amino acids long. The V gene lost 2 bases and the J gene lost 3 bases, with 11 bases spanning the gap. The DNA for the CDR3 is TGTGCCAGCAGTTTAGGGGGGGGCTACTACGAGCAGTACTTC. It encodes CASSLGGGYYEQYF.

This clonotype was seen more than once but under ten times. The CDR3 bases are TGTGCCAGCAGTTCCGGACAGGGGGCAAATGCTTCACCCCTCCACTTT. Its protein is CASSSGQGANASPLHF. This chain links TRBV12-3 or TRBV12-4 with TRBJ1-6, with TRBD1 matching over 11 bases. V shed 4 bases, J shed 9 bases, and the junction held 8 bases outside the gene matches. This CDR3 region has 16 residues.

This clonotype has at least ten counts. CDR3 bases: TGCGCCAGCAGCTTGCCCCGACTAGCGGGAGTTAACGAGCAGTTCTTC. Translating it yields CASSLPRLAGVNEQFF. V usage is TRBV5-1 and J usage is TRBJ2-1; TRBD2 matches 12 bases. Germline assignment: CDR1 SGHRS and CDR2 YFSETQ. V lost 1 base and J lost 10; bases outside the gene matches: 9. The CDR3 spans 16 residues.

This clonotype was seen only a few times. This chain connects TRBV2 to TRBJ1-1; the D gene is possibly TRBD1 (5 bases). In germline, CDR1 is SNHLY, CDR2 FYNNEI. The CDR3 extends over 13 amino acids. V lost 7 bases and J lost 6, with 15 bases in between. The chain's CDR3 is CASIRDPRAEAFF. CDR3 bases: TGTGCCAGCATCCGGGACCCCAGGGCTGAAGCTTTCTTT.

This clonotype was recorded at least ten times. CDR3 DNA sequence: TGTGCCAGCAGCCAGCCGGGGGGCAGTGGGGAGCTGTTTTTT. Translation gives CASSQPGGSGELFF. The chain uses TRBV7-2 and TRBJ2-2, with D perhaps matching TRBD2 (7 bases). The CDR3 length is 14 residues. Trimming pared 5 bases from V and 8 bases from J, leaving 15 bases between. The germline V gene encodes CDR1 SGHTA and CDR2 FQGNSA.

In its sample, this clonotype was seen many times. The V and J genes are TRBV15 and TRBJ1-5; D call uncertain. The V gene's germline CDR1 is LNHNV and CDR2 YYDKDF (reference sequence). The CDR3 consists of 15 residues. V was cut by 1 base and J by 3 bases, with 10 bases left in between. The CDR3 protein is CATSRGSGNNQPQHF. The CDR3 DNA reads as TGTGCCACCAGCAGAGGATCGGGGAACAATCAGCCCCAGCATTTT.

This clonotype was observed many times. CDR3 in DNA: TGTGCCAGCTGCTTACTACCCCTCCACTTT. It translates to CASCLLPLHF. The chain has TRBV12-3 or TRBV12-4 and TRBJ1-6; D not certain. The V gene lost 8 bases and the J gene lost 12 bases, with 8 bases spanning the gap. The CDR3 covers 10 residues.

The chain is built from TRBV28 and TRBJ1-1; 7 bases agree with TRBD1. This CDR3 is built from 14 residues. The trim removed 8 bases at V and 3 bases at J, leaving 9 bases unmatched. Per the germline V gene, CDR1 is MDHEN and CDR2 is SYDVKM. CDR3 DNA sequence: TGTGCCAGCCGGGGGACAGTGGGGTACACTGAAGCTTTCTTT. This translates into CASRGTVGYTEAFF.

This clonotype appeared many times. The genes are TRBV4-1 and TRBJ2-7; D is undetermined. V was cut by 4 bases and J by 0 bases, with 13 bases left in between. The CDR3 has 15 amino acids. Germline lookup yields CDR1 MGHRA and CDR2 YSYEKL. In DNA, the CDR3 is TGCGCCAGCAGCCTGTCTGACATCCGCTCCTACGAGCAGTACTTC. Translating it yields CASSLSDIRSYEQYF.

This clonotype was detected only a few times. The V and J genes are TRBV7-2 and TRBJ1-1; D might be TRBD1 (6 bases). The CDR3 length is 18 residues. The V end was cut by 0 bases, the J end by 0 bases, with 17 bases between. CDR1 and CDR2 (germline): SGHTA, FQGNSA. The CDR3 is CASSLAMGGPLVNTEAFF. The CDR3 nucleotides read TGTGCCAGCAGCTTAGCGATGGGGGGGCCCTTAGTGAACACTGAAGCTTTCTTT.

This clonotype was observed many times. The chain carries TRBV7-2 and TRBJ1-6; TRBD1 aligns across 9 bases. Per the germline V gene, CDR1 is SGHTA and CDR2 is FQGNSA. This CDR3 has 15 amino acids. V gave up 4 bases and J gave up 7 bases; unmatched junction bases: 5. CDR3 sequence: CASSSGQGMNSPLHF. CDR3 in DNA: TGTGCCAGCAGCTCTGGACAGGGGATGAATTCACCCCTCCACTTT. The full variable domain, rest sourced from reference TRBV7-2 and TRBJ1-6, is GAGVSQSPSNKVTEKGKDVELRCDPISGHTALYWYRQSLGQGLEFLIYFQGNSAPDKSGLPSDRFSAERTGGSVSTLTIQRTQQEDSAVYLCASSSGQGMNSPLHFGNGTRLTVT.

At least ten counts were recorded for this clonotype. CDR3 DNA sequence: TGTGCCAGCAGCTTAGCCAAGGGACTAGCGGGAGCGGAAGATACGCAGTATTTT. Amino acids: CASSLAKGLAGAEDTQYF. This sequence joins TRBV7-2 and TRBJ2-3; 14 positions agree with TRBD2. Germline lookup yields CDR1 SGHTA and CDR2 FQGNSA. V shed 0 bases and J 5 bases; nucleotides not matched to a gene: 7. This CDR3 has 18 amino acids.

In this sample, this clonotype turned up many times. The J gene is TRBJ2-4, the V gene TRBV4-1; tentative D call: TRBD1 (6 bases). This CDR3 has 15 residues. CDR1 is MGHRA and CDR2 is YSYEKL in the germline V gene. Between the trimmed V and J ends, which lost 0 bases and 8 bases, there was a span of 14 bases. CDR3 in DNA: TGCGCCAGCAGCCAAGAAGGAAGCAGGGGTGACATTCAGTACTTC. Amino acid sequence: CASSQEGSRGDIQYF.

This clonotype occurred a few times. The V call is TRBV5-1, the J call TRBJ1-4; 9 bases match TRBD1. Germline values: CDR1 SGHRS, CDR2 YFSETQ. Trimming cost V 4 bases and J 2 bases; bases outside gene matches: 9. There are 17 residues in the CDR3. CDR3 region: CASSPLTGGSTNEKLFF. DNA for the CDR3: TGCGCCAGCAGCCCATTAACAGGGGGCAGCACTAATGAAAAACTGTTTTTT.

In this sample, this clonotype turned up many times. V gene TRBV10-1 combines with J gene TRBJ1-1; unclear D gene. The ends were cut back, 6 bases at V and 4 bases at J, with 15 bases in the middle. Germline loops: CDR1 WNHNN, CDR2 SYGVQD (reference sequence). The CDR3 has 14 amino acids. This CDR3 is CASSDYRDLTEAFF. The DNA for the CDR3 is TGCGCCAGCAGCGACTACCGTGATCTCACTGAAGCTTTCTTT.

This clonotype was counted many times. The chain is built from TRBV20-1 and TRBJ2-3; D is uncertain. Per the germline V gene, CDR1 is DFQATT and CDR2 is SNEGSKA (reference sequence). Trimming took off 6 bases at V and 5 bases at J, with 9 bases between the two ends. This CDR3 region has 11 residues. The CDR3 DNA reads as TGCAGTGCCTCGGTTATAGATACGCAGTATTTT. Translated, it gives CSASVIDTQYF.

The V and J genes are TRBV12-3 or TRBV12-4 and TRBJ2-1; D gene unclear. The CDR3 length is 11 residues. V was shortened by 8 bases and J by 6 bases, with 8 bases between the two germline ends. CDR3 sequence: CASGVPNEQFF. In DNA, the CDR3 is TGTGCCAGCGGGGTGCCCAATGAGCAGTTCTTC.

In its sample, this clonotype was seen a few times. This chain links TRBV6-1 with TRBJ1-6; the match to TRBD1 covers 8 bases. CDR1 and CDR2 from the germline V gene are MNHNS and SASEGT. The CDR3 loop spans 14 amino acids. With 5 bases clipped from V and 10 bases from J, the junction kept 7 bases outside the gene matches. CDR3 protein: CASSPNRGRSPLHF. CDR3 bases: TGTGCCAGCAGTCCTAACAGGGGGAGGTCACCCCTCCACTTT.

This clonotype was counted many times. The rearrangement joins TRBV7-2 to TRBJ2-7, with 7 bases aligning to TRBD2. CDR3 length: 16 residues. From germline, CDR1 is SGHTA and CDR2 FQGNSA. Trimming took 5 bases from V and 1 from J; bases not matched to a gene: 11. CDR3 residues: CASSVFPGLNSYEQYF. In DNA form, the CDR3 reads TGTGCCAGCAGCGTATTCCCGGGACTAAATTCCTACGAGCAGTACTTC.

This chain uses TRBV29-1 with TRBJ1-1, with 8 bases lining up with TRBD1. The CDR3 has 11 amino acids. Trimming at V came to 7 bases and at J to 8 bases, leaving 6 bases not matched to a gene. Germline V gene lookup returns CDR1 SQVTM and CDR2 ANQGSEA. The chain's CDR3 is CSGADRGEAFF. The CDR3 DNA reads TGCAGCGGGGCTGACAGGGGAGAAGCTTTCTTT.

There are many counts of this clonotype. This sequence joins TRBV6-5 and TRBJ2-4; 10 nucleotides agree with TRBD2. The junction had 1 base not matched to a gene; V was cut back by 2 bases and J by 3 bases. There are 15 residues in the CDR3. The germline V gene has CDR1 MNHEY and CDR2 SVGAGI. DNA of the CDR3: TGTGCCAGCAGTTACGTAGCGGGAGGCAAAAACATTCAGTACTTC. Amino acids: CASSYVAGGKNIQYF.

This clonotype was picked up many times. The chain combines TRBV7-2 with TRBJ2-1, with 8 bases fitting TRBD2. This CDR3 has 13 residues. CDR1 SGHTA and CDR2 FQGNSA come from the germline V gene. V was pared by 1 base and J by 14 bases, with 7 bases of the junction left unmatched. This CDR3 is CASSLVQAGAEFF. The CDR3 nucleotides are TGTGCCAGCAGCTTAGTTCAAGCGGGAGCGGAGTTCTTC.

J is TRBJ2-7 and V is TRBV7-2; D is unresolved. CDR3 length: 11 amino acids. V was trimmed by 5 bases and J by 7 bases, leaving 9 bases between them. Germline values: CDR1 SGHTA, CDR2 FQGNSA. The CDR3 loop is CASSPFKEQYF. CDR3 DNA: TGTGCCAGCAGCCCATTTAAGGAGCAGTACTTC. Complete variable domain (other parts from reference TRBV7-2 and TRBJ2-7): GAGVSQSPSNKVTEKGKDVELRCDPISGHTALYWYRQSLGQGLEFLIYFQGNSAPDKSGLPSDRFSAERTGGSVSTLTIQRTQQEDSAVYLCASSPFKEQYFGPGTRLTVT.

The gene calls are TRBV7-2 and TRBJ1-5; D remains unclear. Trimming removed 7 bases at V and 2 bases at J, with 9 bases between. This CDR3 spans 13 amino acids. Germline V gene lookup returns CDR1 SGHTA and CDR2 FQGNSA. The CDR3 DNA sequence: TGTGCCAGCAAACGCGGGGGCAATCAGCCCCAGCATTTT. Residues: CASKRGGNQPQHF.

This clonotype has a count of ten or more. The chain is built from TRBV10-3 and TRBJ2-7, with TRBD2 identical over 7 bases. Per the germline V gene, CDR1 is ENHRY and CDR2 is SYGVKD. The CDR3 is 13 amino acids. Unmatched junction bases numbered 5, after V lost 8 bases and J lost 1 base. DNA for the CDR3: TGTGCCATCGGGGAGGGCGGATCCTACGAGCAGTACTTC. It translates to CAIGEGGSYEQYF.

This clonotype was picked up many times. V usage is TRBV7-2 and J usage is TRBJ1-3; no definite D call. V was pared by 3 bases and J by 0 bases, with 6 bases between. The CDR3 consists of 14 residues. Germline loops: CDR1 SGHTA, CDR2 FQGNSA. CDR3 nucleotide sequence: TGTGCCAGCAGCTTTCGGCGCTCTGGAAACACCATATATTTT. It specifies CASSFRRSGNTIYF.

This clonotype was observed many times. This rearrangement joins TRBV7-2 to TRBJ1-1; TRBD1 is a possible D gene (6 bases). Trimming took off 0 bases at V and 0 bases at J, with 8 bases between the two ends. Germline CDR1 reads SGHTA; CDR2 reads FQGNSA. The CDR3 is 15 amino acids. The CDR3 coding sequence is TGTGCCAGCAGCTTAGCGGGGGCCGTGAACACTGAAGCTTTCTTT. Protein: CASSLAGAVNTEAFF.

This clonotype was observed at least ten times. The J gene is TRBJ1-1, the V gene TRBV7-2; the D is unclear. The V gene's germline CDR1 is SGHTA and CDR2 FQGNSA. The CDR3 is 14 residues long. The V end was cut by 3 bases, the J end by 6 bases, with 14 bases between. The CDR3 loop reads CASSFRPSRPEAFF. The CDR3, as DNA: TGTGCCAGCAGCTTCCGGCCCTCCCGTCCTGAAGCTTTCTTT.

The chain is built from TRBV5-5 and TRBJ1-1; D unclear. The CDR3 is 14 residues long. From germline, CDR1 is SGHKS and CDR2 YYEKEE (reference sequence). V was clipped by 0 bases and J by 5 bases, with 11 bases between them. CDR3: CASSLVRVRTEAFF. The CDR3, as DNA: TGTGCCAGCAGCTTGGTAAGGGTAAGGACTGAAGCTTTCTTT.